This T cell receptor beta chain was profiled in a study of blood T cell repertoires in COVID-19. Individuals drawn from around 25 US areas were about 18 to 90 years old. Original handling: Quantification of nucleated cells was approximated via reference gene primer amplification. Data came from immunoSEQ multiplex PCR; TCRdb stores just in-frame clones and leaves some out. V and J calls and clone size are given by that table; D and trimming were obtained from the DNA. Of 200,000 to 250,000 clones in the sample, about nine tenths were seen once. Sequencing input: PBMCs or T cells enriched from blood (not recorded which). The source is a man aged 40-55 years who had recovered from COVID-19.

CDR3 loop: CASSKPNRGAFF. CDR3 nucleotide sequence: TGTGCCAGCAGTAAACCAAACAGGGGGGCTTTCTTT. This chain connects TRBV28 to TRBJ1-1; TRBD1 aligns across 8 bases. V shed 5 bases, J shed 11 bases, and the junction held 7 bases outside the gene matches. Germline V gives CDR1 MDHEN, CDR2 SYDVKM. This CDR3 is built from 12 residues.